This TCR beta chain was sequenced in a study of blood T cell repertoires in COVID-19. Overall study context: Acute and convalescent COVID-19 specimens originated in the United States, Italy and Spain. Sample material is recorded as cDNA or gDNA derived from T cells, B-cell-depleted T cells, or PBMCs.

V was clipped by 2 bases and J by 8 bases, with 12 bases between them. Germline CDR1 SGHVS, CDR2 FNYEAQ. There are 13 residues in the CDR3. In the original workflow: The assay estimated nucleated cells by amplifying reference gene primers. Clones were read by immunoSEQ multiplex PCR, and TCRdb kept only the in-frame ones, dropping some. For V, J and clone size, that table is used; D and trimming come from the DNA. The sample holds roughly 240,000 clones, around 86% seen once. Sequencing was performed on peripheral blood. The chain links TRBV7-6 to TRBJ1-2; possible D gene TRBD1, 6 bases. This TCR was sampled from a man aged 18 to 30 with active or convalescent COVID-19. The CDR3 DNA sequence: TGTGCCAGCAGCTTATACTCAGGGGACGGCTACACCTTC. Translating it yields CASSLYSGDGYTF.